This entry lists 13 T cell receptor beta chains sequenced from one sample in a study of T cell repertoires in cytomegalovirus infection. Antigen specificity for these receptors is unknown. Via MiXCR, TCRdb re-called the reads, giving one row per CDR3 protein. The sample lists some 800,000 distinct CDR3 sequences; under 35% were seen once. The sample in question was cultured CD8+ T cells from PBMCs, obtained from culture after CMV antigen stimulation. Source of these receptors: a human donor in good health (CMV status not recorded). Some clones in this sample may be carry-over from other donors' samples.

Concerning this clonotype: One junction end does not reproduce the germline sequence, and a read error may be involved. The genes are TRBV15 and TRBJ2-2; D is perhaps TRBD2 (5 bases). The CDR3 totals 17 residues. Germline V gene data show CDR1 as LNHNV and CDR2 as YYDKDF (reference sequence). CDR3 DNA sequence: TGTGCCACCGGAGGCCCCCCGGGCAGGATAAACACCAGGGAGCTGTTTTTT. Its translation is CATGGPPGRINTRELFF.

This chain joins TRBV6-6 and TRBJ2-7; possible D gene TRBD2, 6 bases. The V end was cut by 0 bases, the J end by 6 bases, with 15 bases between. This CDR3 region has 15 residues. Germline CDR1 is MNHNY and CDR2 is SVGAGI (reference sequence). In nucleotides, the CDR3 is TGTGCCAGCAGTTACTCGCGGGATTGGGGGTTCGAGCAGTACTTC. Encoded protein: CASSYSRDWGFEQYF.

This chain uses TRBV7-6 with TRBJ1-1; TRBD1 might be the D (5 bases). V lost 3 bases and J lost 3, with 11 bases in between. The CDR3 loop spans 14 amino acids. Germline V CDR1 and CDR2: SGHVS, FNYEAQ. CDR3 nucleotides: TGTGCCAGCAGCTTCGGGGCGCGGGACACTGAAGCTTTCTTT. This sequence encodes CASSFGARDTEAFF.

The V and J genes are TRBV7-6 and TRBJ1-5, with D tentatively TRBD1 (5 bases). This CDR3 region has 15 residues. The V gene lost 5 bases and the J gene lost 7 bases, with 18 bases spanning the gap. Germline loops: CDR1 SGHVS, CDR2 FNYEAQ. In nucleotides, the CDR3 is TGTGCCAGCAGCCCTAGAGGTGACGGGACCCAGCCCCAGCATTTT. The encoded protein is CASSPRGDGTQPQHF.

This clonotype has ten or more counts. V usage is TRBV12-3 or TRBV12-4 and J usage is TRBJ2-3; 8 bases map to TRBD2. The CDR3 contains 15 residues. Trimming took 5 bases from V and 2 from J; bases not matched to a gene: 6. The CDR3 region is CASSPAGGLTDTQYF. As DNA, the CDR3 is TGTGCCAGCAGTCCCGCGGGGGGACTCACAGATACGCAGTATTTT.

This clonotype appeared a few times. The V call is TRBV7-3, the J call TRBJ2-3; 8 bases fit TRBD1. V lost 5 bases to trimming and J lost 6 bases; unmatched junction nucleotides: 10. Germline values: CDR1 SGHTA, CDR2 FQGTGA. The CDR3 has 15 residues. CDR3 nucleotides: TGTGCCAGCAGCGTAGGACAGGGTTTCATGGATACGCAGTATTTT. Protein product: CASSVGQGFMDTQYF.

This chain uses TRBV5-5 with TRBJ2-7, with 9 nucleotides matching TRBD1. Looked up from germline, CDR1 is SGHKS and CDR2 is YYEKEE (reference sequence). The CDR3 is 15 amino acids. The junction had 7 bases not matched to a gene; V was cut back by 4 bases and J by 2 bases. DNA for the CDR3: TGTGCCAGCAGCAGGGGATGGGACAGGGCCTACGAGCAGTACTTC. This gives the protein CASSRGWDRAYEQYF.

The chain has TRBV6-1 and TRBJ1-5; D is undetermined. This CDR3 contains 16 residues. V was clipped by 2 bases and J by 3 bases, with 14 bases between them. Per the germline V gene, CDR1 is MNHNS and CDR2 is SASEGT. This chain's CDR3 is CASSEWGLDNNQPQHF. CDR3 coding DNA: TGTGCCAGCAGTGAATGGGGTTTAGACAACAATCAGCCCCAGCATTTT.

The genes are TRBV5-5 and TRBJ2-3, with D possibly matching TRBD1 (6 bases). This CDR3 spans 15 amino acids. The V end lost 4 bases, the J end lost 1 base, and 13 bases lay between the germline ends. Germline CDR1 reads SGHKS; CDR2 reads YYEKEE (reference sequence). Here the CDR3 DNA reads TGTGCCAGCAGCCACAGGGAAATCGGCACAGATACGCAGTATTTT. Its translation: CASSHREIGTDTQYF.

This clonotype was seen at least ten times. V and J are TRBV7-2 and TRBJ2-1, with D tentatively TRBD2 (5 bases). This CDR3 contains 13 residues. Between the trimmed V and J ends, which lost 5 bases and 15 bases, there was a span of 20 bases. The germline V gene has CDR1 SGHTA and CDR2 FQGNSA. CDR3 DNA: TGTGCCAGCAGCCCGGGATCCCCCCGGTATGGGTTCTTC. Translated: CASSPGSPRYGFF. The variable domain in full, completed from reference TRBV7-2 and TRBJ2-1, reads GAGVSQSPSNKVTEKGKDVELRCDPISGHTALYWYRQSLGQGLEFLIYFQGNSAPDKSGLPSDRFSAERTGGSVSTLTIQRTQQEDSAVYLCASSPGSPRYGFFGPGTRLTVL.

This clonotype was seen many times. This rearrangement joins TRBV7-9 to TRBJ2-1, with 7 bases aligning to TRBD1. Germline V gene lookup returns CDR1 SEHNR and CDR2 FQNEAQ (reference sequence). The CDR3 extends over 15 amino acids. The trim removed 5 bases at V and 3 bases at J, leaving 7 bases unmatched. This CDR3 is CASSPPDRDYNEQFF. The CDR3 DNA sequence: TGTGCCAGCAGCCCGCCCGACAGGGACTACAATGAGCAGTTCTTC.

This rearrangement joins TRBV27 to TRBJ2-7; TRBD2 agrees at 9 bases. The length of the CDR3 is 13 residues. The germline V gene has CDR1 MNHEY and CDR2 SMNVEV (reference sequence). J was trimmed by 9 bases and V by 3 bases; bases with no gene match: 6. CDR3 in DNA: TGTGCCAGCAGTTTGCCGGGGCGGGAGGGGCAGTACTTC. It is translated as CASSLPGREGQYF.

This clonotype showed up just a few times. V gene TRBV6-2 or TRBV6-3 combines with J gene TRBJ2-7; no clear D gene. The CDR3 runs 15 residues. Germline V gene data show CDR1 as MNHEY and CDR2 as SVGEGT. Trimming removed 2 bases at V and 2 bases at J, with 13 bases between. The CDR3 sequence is CASSYAHSLTYEQYF. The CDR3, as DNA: TGTGCCAGCAGTTACGCCCACAGTCTAACCTACGAGCAGTACTTC.